The next 23 T cell receptor beta chains were all read from a single sample in a study of cytomegalovirus exposure and HLA in healthy donors. The PCR employed 60 Vbeta primers together with 13 Jbeta primers. TCRdb's table, derived via immunoSEQ multiplex PCR, lists solely in-frame clones and lacks some. The data hold fewer than 100,000 clones, with around 80% observed a single time. The sample comprised PBMCs. The receptors were gathered from a male donor in good health and CMV-seropositive.

In its sample, this clone was seen many times. CDR3: CATSRDPGRAYNEQFF. CDR3 coding DNA: TGTGCCACCAGCAGAGATCCGGGGAGGGCCTACAATGAGCAGTTCTTC. The V gene is TRBV15, the J gene TRBJ2-1, with 7 bases identical to TRBD2. V gave up 0 bases and J gave up 2 bases; unmatched junction bases: 4. Germline CDR1 reads LNHNV; CDR2 reads YYDKDF (reference sequence). CDR3 length equals 16 residues.

This sequence joins TRBV5-1 and TRBJ2-3; possibly TRBD2 for D (5 bases). The V and J ends lost 3 bases and 1 base respectively, with 18 bases between them. This CDR3 region has 17 residues. Germline V lookup: CDR1 SGHRS, CDR2 YFSETQ. CDR3 DNA sequence: TGCGCCAGCAGCTCCCTTCCCCCCAGCGGACGCACAGATACGCAGTATTTT. Translated: CASSSLPPSGRTDTQYF.

The sample holds a few counts of this clone. This sequence joins TRBV6-4 and TRBJ1-1; 8 bases are a match to TRBD1. This CDR3 comprises 13 residues. V shed 3 bases, J shed 4 bases, and the junction held 1 base outside the gene matches. The germline CDR1 and CDR2 sequences are MRHNA and SNTAGT. CDR3 in DNA: TGTGCCAGCAGTGAACAGGGGGGCACTGAAGCTTTCTTT. Translated, it gives CASSEQGGTEAFF.

This chain links TRBV7-9 with TRBJ2-3; 9 nucleotides agree with TRBD2. The germline V gene has CDR1 SEHNR and CDR2 FQNEAQ (reference sequence). J was trimmed by 1 base and V by 5 bases; bases with no gene match: 7. There are 16 residues in the CDR3. This CDR3 is CASSPMAGGGTDTQYF. In DNA, the CDR3 is TGTGCCAGCAGCCCCATGGCGGGGGGGGGCACAGATACGCAGTATTTT.

This clone was picked up a small number of times. The V call is TRBV4-1, the J call TRBJ2-3; 8 bases map to TRBD2. Per the germline V gene, CDR1 is MGHRA and CDR2 is YSYEKL. Germline trimming cut 6 bases from V and 7 bases from J; bases unmatched to any gene: 9. The length of the CDR3 is 14 residues. The chain's CDR3 is CASSPGTRVYTQYF. The DNA for the CDR3 is TGCGCCAGCAGTCCCGGGACTAGGGTGTATACGCAGTATTTT.

For the CDR3, the DNA is TGTGCCAGCAGCCGAACCTTAGCGGGGGACTACAATGAGCAGTTCTTC. This sequence encodes CASSRTLAGDYNEQFF. The rearrangement uses TRBV4-2 and TRBJ2-1; TRBD2 matches 9 bases. In germline, CDR1 is LGHNA, CDR2 YNFKEQ. With V trimmed by 4 bases and J by 3 bases, 7 bases remained unmatched. The CDR3 contains 16 residues.

The rearrangement links TRBV28 to TRBJ2-2; D is perhaps TRBD2 (5 bases). The CDR3 contains 15 residues. Per germline, CDR1 MDHEN and CDR2 SYDVKM. The ends were cut back, 6 bases at V and 2 bases at J, with 13 bases in the middle. CDR3 in DNA: TGTGCCAGCAGCCTCCTAGCTCAAAACACCGGGGAGCTGTTTTTT. It codes for CASSLLAQNTGELFF.

Regarding this clone: At one of its ends the junction is not consistent with the germline gene, which may arise from a read error. This sequence joins TRBV27 and TRBJ2-7, with D possibly TRBD2 on 5 matching bases. CDR1 is MNHEY, CDR2 SMNVEV, per germline (reference sequence). The CDR3 loop spans 18 amino acids. The CDR3 is CASSLSIFWKYRERRPPF. In DNA, the CDR3 is TGTGCCAGCAGTTTATCGATATTTTGGAAGTACCGGGAAAGAAGGCCTCCCTTC.

The chain carries TRBV18 and TRBJ2-7; 11 nucleotides agree with TRBD1. CDR3 length: 14 amino acids. Germline V gives CDR1 KGHSH, CDR2 LQKENI. V shed 6 bases, J shed 7 bases, and the junction held 8 bases outside the gene matches. The chain's CDR3 is CASSLDRGLGEQYF. CDR3 in DNA: TGTGCCAGCTCGCTGGACAGGGGGCTGGGGGAGCAGTACTTC.

This clone appeared many times. The V call is TRBV6-1, the J call TRBJ2-2; maybe TRBD1 (5 bases). Germline CDR1 is MNHNS and CDR2 is SASEGT. V lost 4 bases and J lost 5, with 11 bases in between. CDR3 size: 14 residues. The CDR3 reads CASSVLGDTGELFF. The CDR3 DNA follows: TGTGCCAGCAGTGTTCTAGGGGATACCGGGGAGCTGTTTTTT.

The chain recombines TRBV15 with TRBJ1-5; possibly TRBD1 for D (5 bases). Trimming removed 1 base from V and 5 bases from J, with 18 bases in between. The CDR3 runs 17 residues. The V gene's germline CDR1 is LNHNV and CDR2 YYDKDF (reference sequence). The CDR3 is CATSRVGLGHSYQPQHF. CDR3 in DNA: TGTGCCACCAGCAGAGTAGGCTTAGGACACTCATATCAGCCCCAGCATTTT.

The chain combines TRBV28 with TRBJ1-2; 9 positions match TRBD1. Germline assignment: CDR1 MDHEN and CDR2 SYDVKM. This CDR3 is 15 amino acids long. Trimming removed 6 bases from V and 6 bases from J; junction bases left unmatched: 11. The CDR3 region is CASRTRQGGKDGYTF. CDR3 bases: TGTGCCAGCAGAACGAGACAGGGGGGGAAGGATGGCTACACCTTC.

This clone has only one observation. V and J are TRBV2 and TRBJ2-7; the match to TRBD2 covers 10 bases. The J segment lost 6 bases and the V segment lost 9 bases, leaving 20 bases of the junction unmatched. Germline V gene lookup returns CDR1 SNHLY and CDR2 FYNNEI. This CDR3 is built from 17 residues. The CDR3 spells CARTTGLTAGGPLEQYF. CDR3 DNA sequence: TGTGCCAGGACGACAGGTCTCACAGCGGGAGGGCCGCTCGAGCAGTACTTC.

This chain joins TRBV18 and TRBJ2-7; 8 nucleotides agree with TRBD1. The J segment lost 6 bases and the V segment lost 3 bases, leaving 7 bases of the junction unmatched. This CDR3 has 14 residues. The germline gives CDR1 KGHSH, CDR2 LQKENI. The CDR3 region is CASSPTGGGSEQYF. CDR3 DNA: TGTGCCAGCTCACCCACAGGGGGAGGATCCGAGCAGTACTTC.

V is TRBV11-3 and J is TRBJ2-2, with 7 bases matching TRBD1. The V and J ends lost 6 bases and 2 bases, in that order; junction bases with no gene match: 6. Per germline, CDR1 SGHNT and CDR2 YENEEA. CDR3 length equals 15 residues. CDR3 DNA: TGTGCCAGCAGTCTAGCAGGGGGTAACACCGGGGAGCTGTTTTTT. It is translated as CASSLAGGNTGELFF.

The J gene is TRBJ2-1, the V gene TRBV5-6, with 10 bases fitting TRBD1. CDR3 size: 17 residues. With 4 bases clipped from V and 3 bases from J, the junction kept 10 bases outside the gene matches. Per the germline V gene, CDR1 is SGHDT and CDR2 is YYEEEE. Written as DNA, the CDR3 is TGTGCCAGCAGCCTGTTGGGGGACAGGGGTGGCTACAATGAGCAGTTCTTC. Its protein product is CASSLLGDRGGYNEQFF.

This clone was counted a single time. The CDR3 nucleotides are TGCGCCAGCAGCTTAGAGGGGGCCCCGAACACCGGGGAGCTGTTTTTT. Protein: CASSLEGAPNTGELFF. V usage is TRBV5-1 and J usage is TRBJ2-2, with TRBD1 identical over 7 bases. The CDR3 extends over 16 amino acids. Germline V CDR1 and CDR2: SGHRS, YFSETQ. The J segment lost 0 bases and the V segment lost 2 bases, leaving 4 bases of the junction unmatched. The full variable domain, completed using reference TRBV5-1 and TRBJ2-2, is KAGVTQTPRYLIKTRGQQVTLSCSPISGHRSVSWYQQTPGQGLQFLFEYFSETQRNKGNFPGRFSGRQFSNSRSEMNVSTLELGDSALYLCASSLEGAPNTGELFFGEGSRLTVL.

This clone has just one count. V usage is TRBV12-5 and J usage is TRBJ2-1, with 9 bases that match TRBD2. The CDR3 covers 15 residues. With 5 bases clipped from V and 2 bases from J, the junction kept 4 bases outside the gene matches. Looked up from germline, CDR1 is LGHNT and CDR2 is FRNRAP. CDR3 DNA: TGTGCTAGTGGTCTCGGACTAGCGCCCTACAATGAGCAGTTCTTC. This encodes CASGLGLAPYNEQFF.

The chain employs TRBV9 and TRBJ2-1, with 9 bases matching TRBD2. Germline V gene sequence: CDR1 SGDLS, CDR2 YYNGEE. Trimming removed 1 base from V and 4 bases from J; junction bases left unmatched: 9. The CDR3 sequence is 17 residues long. The CDR3 protein is CASSVIGSGRRYNEQFF. The CDR3, as DNA: TGTGCCAGCAGCGTAATCGGGAGCGGGAGGAGGTACAATGAGCAGTTCTTC.

This chain uses TRBV19 with TRBJ1-1; possibly TRBD1 for D (6 bases). This CDR3 spans 13 amino acids. Trimming left V 5 bases short and J 2 bases short, with 9 bases between. Germline assignment: CDR1 LNHDA and CDR2 SQIVND (reference sequence). CDR3 bases: TGTGCCAGTAGTGACAGGCCTAACACTGAAGCTTTCTTT. This sequence encodes CASSDRPNTEAFF.

The chain is built from TRBV19 and TRBJ1-5, with D unclear. Germline V gene sequence: CDR1 LNHDA, CDR2 SQIVND (reference sequence). V dropped 6 bases and J dropped 3 bases, with 12 bases sitting between them. This CDR3 comprises 14 residues. The CDR3: CASRWAGYNQPQHF. CDR3 nucleotides: TGTGCCAGTAGATGGGCGGGTTACAATCAGCCCCAGCATTTT.

The chain couples TRBV28 to TRBJ2-2; 11 bases align to TRBD1. V lost 5 bases and J lost 3; bases outside the gene matches: 5. This CDR3 region has 16 residues. Germline V gives CDR1 MDHEN, CDR2 SYDVKM. Here the CDR3 DNA reads TGTGCCAGCAGTCTCCGGGACAGGGGGTACACCGGGGAGCTGTTTTTT. It translates to CASSLRDRGYTGELFF.

The chain couples TRBV7-9 to TRBJ2-1; D unresolved. This CDR3 region has 14 residues. The V gene lost 1 base and the J gene lost 3 bases, with 7 bases spanning the gap. Germline V gene lookup returns CDR1 SEHNR and CDR2 FQNEAQ (reference sequence). The CDR3: CASSLEYRYNEQFF. CDR3 nucleotides: TGTGCCAGCAGCTTAGAATATCGCTACAATGAGCAGTTCTTC.